This T cell receptor (beta chain) was identified during a study of blood T cell repertoires in COVID-19. Repertoires were generated with immunoSEQ multiplex PCR, while TCRdb's copy carries only in-frame clones and drops some. The data contain some 160,000 clones, 80% to 90% of them seen just once; the ten biggest clones take up roughly 8.6%. Germline assignment: CDR1 KGHDR and CDR2 SFDVKD. This CDR3 contains 18 residues. Trimming removed 4 bases from V and 6 bases from J; junction bases left unmatched: 12. Sequences were obtained from PBMCs or T cells enriched from blood (not recorded which). The gene calls are TRBV24-1 and TRBJ2-1; 12 bases are shared with TRBD2. The sequence was obtained from a woman aged 50 to 60 who had recovered from COVID-19. CDR3 nucleotide sequence: TGTGCCACCAGTGACAAAAGACTAGCGGGAGAATCCAGCAATGAGCAGTTCTTC. Translation: CATSDKRLAGESSNEQFF.